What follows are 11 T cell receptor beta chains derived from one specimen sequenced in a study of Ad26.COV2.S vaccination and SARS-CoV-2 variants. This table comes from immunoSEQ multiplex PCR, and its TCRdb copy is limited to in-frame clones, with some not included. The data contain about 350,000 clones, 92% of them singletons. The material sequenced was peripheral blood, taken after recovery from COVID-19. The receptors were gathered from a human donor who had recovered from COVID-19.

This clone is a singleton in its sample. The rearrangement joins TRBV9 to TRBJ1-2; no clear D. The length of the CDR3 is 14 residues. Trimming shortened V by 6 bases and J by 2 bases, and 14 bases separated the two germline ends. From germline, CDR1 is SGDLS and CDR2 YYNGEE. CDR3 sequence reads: CASTPGNGNYGYTF. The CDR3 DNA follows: TGTGCCAGCACCCCTGGGAACGGAAACTATGGCTACACCTTC.

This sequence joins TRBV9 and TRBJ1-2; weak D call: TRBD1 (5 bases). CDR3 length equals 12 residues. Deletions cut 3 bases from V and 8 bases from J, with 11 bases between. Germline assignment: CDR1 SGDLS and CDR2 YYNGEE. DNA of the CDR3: TGTGCCAGCAGCGCGGGGGGGGACGGCTACACCTTC. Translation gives CASSAGGDGYTF.

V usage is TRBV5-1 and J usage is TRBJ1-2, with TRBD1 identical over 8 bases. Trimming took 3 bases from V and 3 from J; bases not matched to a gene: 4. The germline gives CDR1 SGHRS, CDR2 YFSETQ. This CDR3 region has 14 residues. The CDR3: CASSSGQGDYGYTF. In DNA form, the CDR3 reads TGCGCCAGCAGCTCCGGACAGGGAGACTATGGCTACACCTTC.

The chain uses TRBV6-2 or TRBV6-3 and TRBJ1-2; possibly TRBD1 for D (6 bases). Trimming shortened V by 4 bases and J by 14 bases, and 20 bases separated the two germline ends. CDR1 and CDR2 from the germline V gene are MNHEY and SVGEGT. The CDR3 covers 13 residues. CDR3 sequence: CASSSNINPDRTF. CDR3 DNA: TGTGCCAGCAGTTCCAACATTAACCCGGACAGAACCTTC.

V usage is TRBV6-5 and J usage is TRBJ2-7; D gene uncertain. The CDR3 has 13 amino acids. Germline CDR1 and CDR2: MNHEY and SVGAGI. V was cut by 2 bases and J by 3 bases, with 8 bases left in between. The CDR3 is CASSYASHYEQYF. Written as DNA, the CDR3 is TGTGCCAGCAGTTACGCCAGCCACTACGAGCAGTACTTC.

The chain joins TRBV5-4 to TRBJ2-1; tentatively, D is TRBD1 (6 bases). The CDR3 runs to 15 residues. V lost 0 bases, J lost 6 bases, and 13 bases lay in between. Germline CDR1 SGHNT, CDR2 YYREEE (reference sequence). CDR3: CASSLGNRVRNEQFF. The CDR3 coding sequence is TGTGCCAGCAGCTTGGGGAACAGGGTGCGCAATGAGCAGTTCTTC.

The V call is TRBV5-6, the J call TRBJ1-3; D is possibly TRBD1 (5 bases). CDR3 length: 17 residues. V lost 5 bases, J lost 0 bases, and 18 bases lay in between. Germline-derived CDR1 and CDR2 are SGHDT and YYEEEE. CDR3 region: CASSSVTQVNSGNTIYF. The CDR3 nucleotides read TGTGCCAGCAGTTCGGTCACACAGGTTAACTCTGGAAACACCATATATTTT. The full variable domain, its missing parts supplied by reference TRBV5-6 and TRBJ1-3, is DAGVTQSPTHLIKTRGQQVTLRCSPKSGHDTVSWYQQALGQGPQFIFQYYEEEERQRGNFPDRFSGHQFPNYSSELNVNALLLGDSALYLCASSSVTQVNSGNTIYFGEGSWLTVV.

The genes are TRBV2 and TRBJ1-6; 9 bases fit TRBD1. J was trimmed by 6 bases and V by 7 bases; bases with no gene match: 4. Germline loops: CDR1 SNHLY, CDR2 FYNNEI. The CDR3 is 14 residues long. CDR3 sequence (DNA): TGTGCCAGCACCGGGACAGGGTCTAATTCACCCCTCCACTTT. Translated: CASTGTGSNSPLHF.

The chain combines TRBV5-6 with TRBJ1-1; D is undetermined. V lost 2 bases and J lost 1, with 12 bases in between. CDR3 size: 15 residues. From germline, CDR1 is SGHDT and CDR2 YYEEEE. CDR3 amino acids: CASSFMNSENTEAFF. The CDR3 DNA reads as TGTGCCAGCAGCTTTATGAACAGTGAGAACACTGAAGCTTTCTTT.

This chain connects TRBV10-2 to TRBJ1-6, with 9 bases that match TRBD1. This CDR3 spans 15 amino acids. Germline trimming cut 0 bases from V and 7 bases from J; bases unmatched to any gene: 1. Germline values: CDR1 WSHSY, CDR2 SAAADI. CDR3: CASSESTGGNSPLHF. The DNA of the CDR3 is TGCGCCAGCAGTGAGTCGACAGGGGGGAATTCACCCCTCCACTTT.

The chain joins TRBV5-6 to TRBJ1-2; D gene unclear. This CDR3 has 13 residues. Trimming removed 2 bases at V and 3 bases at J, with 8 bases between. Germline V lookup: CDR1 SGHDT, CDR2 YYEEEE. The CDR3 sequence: CASSFGSDYGYTF. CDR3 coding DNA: TGTGCCAGCAGCTTTGGTAGCGACTATGGCTACACCTTC.